This T cell receptor (beta chain) was sequenced for a study of CD8 T cells in ankylosing spondylitis (dated by TCRdb to the late 2010s). Background on the whole study: T cell receptor beta repertoires were profiled in healthy donors and ankylosing spondylitis patients so that disease-linked TCR variants could be found. The full study cohort comprised approximately 23 ankylosing spondylitis patients and roughly 100 healthy donors. Peripheral blood was sampled, and synovial fluid was additionally collected from ankylosing spondylitis patients. The full study reports these points: The disease-linked clones were reported as significantly enriched in matched synovial fluid samples from ankylosing spondylitis patients. Some motif variants were previously reported in synovial fluid and blood of reactive arthritis patients, suggesting common disease-initiation mechanisms. A CD8+ phenotype was shown by the disease-linked clones, which were found at relatively low frequencies in peripheral blood. Blood from ankylosing spondylitis patients appeared to be characterized by a TCR beta motif composed of about eight highly homologous amino acid variants.

The instrument given in TCRdb is Illumina HiSeq 2500. Quantitative 5'-RACE with molecular barcodes was used to prepare TCR beta libraries. The authors' pipeline ran thus. A new computational method based on a probabilistic model of VDJ rearrangement was used to identify disease-linked TCR variants. TCRdb ran its own pipeline on the public reads, namely fastp trimming at Q25 and MiXCR clone calling, and kept in-frame beta chains. Each CDR3 protein appears once, grouped with its most common genes and DNA. For this entry, the V and J calls and clone size follow TCRdb and not the study's own pipeline. Present in this sample are about 800,000 distinct CDR3 sequences, roughly 10% of which were seen just once. 0.51% of the sample is held by the ten biggest clonotypes. Cut back by 1 base and 4 bases, the V and J ends lie 9 bases apart. Including cysteine and phenylalanine, the CDR3 has 14 amino acids. The only DNA kept is the CDR3, 42 bases in frame from the first base. CDR1 and CDR2, per the germline V gene, are KGHDR and SFDVKD.

In regard to this clonotype: The antigen it binds to is not known. It has no much larger one-base neighbor in the sample; base qualities were not kept.

Source material: blood, either unsorted or a sorted T cell fraction (not recorded which). The chain employs TRBV24-1 and TRBJ1-2; too little of a D gene remains to name it. This TCR was sampled from a male donor with ankylosing spondylitis. DNA sequence: TGTGCCACCAGTGATTTAACAGTGTTCTATGGCTACACCTTC. The resulting protein is CATSDLTVFYGYTF.